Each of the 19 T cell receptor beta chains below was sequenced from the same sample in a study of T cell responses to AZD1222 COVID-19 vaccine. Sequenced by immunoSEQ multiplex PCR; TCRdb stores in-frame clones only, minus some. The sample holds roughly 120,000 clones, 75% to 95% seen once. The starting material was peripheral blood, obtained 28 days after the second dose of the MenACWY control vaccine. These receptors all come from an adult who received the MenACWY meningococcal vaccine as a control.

The CDR3 here is CASSSLTSYEQYF. CDR3 nucleotides: TGTGCCAGCAGCTCCCTAACTAGTTACGAGCAGTACTTC. The V and J genes are TRBV28 and TRBJ2-7, with D maybe TRBD2 (5 bases). Trimming took 6 bases from V and 4 from J, leaving 13 bases between them. Germline assignment: CDR1 MDHEN and CDR2 SYDVKM. This CDR3 region has 13 residues.

The CDR3 sequence: CASCYGRNYEQYF. Written as DNA, the CDR3 is TGTGCCAGCTGTTATGGGCGTAATTACGAGCAGTACTTC. The chain has TRBV12-3 or TRBV12-4 and TRBJ2-7; D not certain. With 8 bases removed from V and 4 bases from J, the gap between germline ends came to 15 bases. The CDR3 length is 13 residues.

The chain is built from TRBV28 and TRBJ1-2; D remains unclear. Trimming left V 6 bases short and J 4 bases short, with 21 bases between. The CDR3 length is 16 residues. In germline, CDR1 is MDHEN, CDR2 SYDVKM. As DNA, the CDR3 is TGTGCCAGCAGAACCCCAGCCTTGGCACCAGTCTATGGCTACACCTTC. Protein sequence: CASRTPALAPVYGYTF.

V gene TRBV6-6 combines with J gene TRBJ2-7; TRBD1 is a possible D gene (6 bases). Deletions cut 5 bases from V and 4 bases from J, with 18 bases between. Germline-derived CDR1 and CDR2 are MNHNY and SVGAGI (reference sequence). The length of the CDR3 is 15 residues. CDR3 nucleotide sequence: TGTGCCAGCAGTGCGGGTGTGCCGGGGACATACGAGCAGTACTTC. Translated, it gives CASSAGVPGTYEQYF.

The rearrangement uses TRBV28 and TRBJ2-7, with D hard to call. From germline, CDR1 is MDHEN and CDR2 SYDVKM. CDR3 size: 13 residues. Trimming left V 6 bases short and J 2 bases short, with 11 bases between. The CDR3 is CASRNTAAYEQYF. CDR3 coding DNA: TGTGCCAGCAGGAATACGGCGGCCTACGAGCAGTACTTC. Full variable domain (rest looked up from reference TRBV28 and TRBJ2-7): DVKVTQSSRYLVKRTGEKVFLECVQDMDHENMFWYRQDPGLGLRLIYFSYDVKMKEKGDIPEGYSVSREKKERFSLILESASTNQTSMYLCASRNTAAYEQYFGPGTRLTVT.

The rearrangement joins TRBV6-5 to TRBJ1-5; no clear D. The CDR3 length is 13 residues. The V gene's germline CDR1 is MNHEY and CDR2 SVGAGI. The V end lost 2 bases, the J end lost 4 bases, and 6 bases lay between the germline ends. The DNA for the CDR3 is TGTGCCAGCAGTTACAGGAATAATCAGCCCCAGCATTTT. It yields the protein CASSYRNNQPQHF.

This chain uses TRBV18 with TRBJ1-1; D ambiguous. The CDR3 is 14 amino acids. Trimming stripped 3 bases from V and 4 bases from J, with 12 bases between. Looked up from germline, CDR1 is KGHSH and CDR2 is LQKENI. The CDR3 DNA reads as TGTGCCAGCTCACCCGACGTTGATAGCACTGAAGCTTTCTTT. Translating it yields CASSPDVDSTEAFF.

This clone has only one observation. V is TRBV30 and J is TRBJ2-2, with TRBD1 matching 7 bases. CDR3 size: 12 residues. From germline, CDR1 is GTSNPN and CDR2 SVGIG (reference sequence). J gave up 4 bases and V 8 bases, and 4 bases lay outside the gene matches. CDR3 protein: CAVNRGTGELFF. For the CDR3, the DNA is TGTGCCGTCAACAGGGGCACCGGGGAGCTGTTTTTT.

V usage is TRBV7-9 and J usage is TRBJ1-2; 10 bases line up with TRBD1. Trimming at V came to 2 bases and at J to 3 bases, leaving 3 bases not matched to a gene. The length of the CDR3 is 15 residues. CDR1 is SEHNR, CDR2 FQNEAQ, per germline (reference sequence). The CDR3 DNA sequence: TGTGCCAGCAGCTTACGGACAGGGGGGGACTATGGCTACACCTTC. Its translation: CASSLRTGGDYGYTF.

The CDR3 nucleotides read TGCGCCAGCTTTGGGGGACAGTCCTCTGGGGCCAACGTCCTGACTTTC. Protein: CASFGGQSSGANVLTF. The chain uses TRBV5-1 and TRBJ2-6; 7 bases map to TRBD1. The CDR3 is 16 residues long. The germline V gene has CDR1 SGHRS and CDR2 YFSETQ. Trimming took 7 bases from V and 0 from J; bases not matched to a gene: 7.

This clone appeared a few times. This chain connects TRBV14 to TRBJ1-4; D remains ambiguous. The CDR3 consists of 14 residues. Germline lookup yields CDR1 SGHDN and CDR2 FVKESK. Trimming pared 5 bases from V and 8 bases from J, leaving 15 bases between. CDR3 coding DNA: TGTGCCAGCAGCGAACTTGGGCAGAAAGAAAAACTGTTTTTT. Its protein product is CASSELGQKEKLFF.

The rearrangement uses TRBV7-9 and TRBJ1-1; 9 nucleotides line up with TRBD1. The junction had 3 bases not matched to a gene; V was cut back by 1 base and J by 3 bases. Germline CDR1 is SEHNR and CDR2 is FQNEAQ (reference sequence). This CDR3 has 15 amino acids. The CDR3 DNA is TGTGCCAGCAGCTTAGACGGACAGGGGTACACTGAAGCTTTCTTT. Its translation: CASSLDGQGYTEAFF.

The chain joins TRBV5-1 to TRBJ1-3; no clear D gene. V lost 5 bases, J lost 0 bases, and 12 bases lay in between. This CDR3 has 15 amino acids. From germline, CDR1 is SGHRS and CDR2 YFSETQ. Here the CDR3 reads CASSEIADSGNTIYF. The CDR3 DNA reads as TGCGCCAGCAGTGAGATAGCCGACTCTGGAAACACCATATATTTT.

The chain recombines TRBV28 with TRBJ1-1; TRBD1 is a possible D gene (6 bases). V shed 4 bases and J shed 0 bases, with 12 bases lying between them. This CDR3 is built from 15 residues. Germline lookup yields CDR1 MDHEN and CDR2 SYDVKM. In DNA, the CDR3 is TGTGCCAGCAGTTCGGCAGGGGCCATGAACACTGAAGCTTTCTTT. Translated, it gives CASSSAGAMNTEAFF.

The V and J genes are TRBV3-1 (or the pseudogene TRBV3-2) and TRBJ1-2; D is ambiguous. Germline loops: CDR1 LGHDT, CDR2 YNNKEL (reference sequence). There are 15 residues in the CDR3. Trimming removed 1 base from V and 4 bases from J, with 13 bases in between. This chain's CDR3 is CASSQGVFAFYGYTF. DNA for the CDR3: TGTGCCAGCAGCCAAGGGGTATTCGCCTTCTATGGCTACACCTTC.

Here the CDR3 DNA reads TGTGCCAGCAGCCCGATGGGGGTCTCCTACGAGCAGTACTTC. As protein: CASSPMGVSYEQYF. V gene TRBV6-5 combines with J gene TRBJ2-7; D is possibly TRBD1 or TRBD2 (5 bases each). Germline CDR1 MNHEY, CDR2 SVGAGI. Trimming stripped 6 bases from V and 0 bases from J, with 12 bases between. CDR3 length: 14 amino acids.

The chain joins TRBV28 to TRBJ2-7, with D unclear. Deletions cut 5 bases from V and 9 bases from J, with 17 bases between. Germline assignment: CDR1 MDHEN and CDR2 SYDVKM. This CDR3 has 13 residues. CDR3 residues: CASSRLGVLRQYF. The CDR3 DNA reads TGTGCCAGCAGTCGGCTAGGAGTTCTGCGGCAGTACTTC.

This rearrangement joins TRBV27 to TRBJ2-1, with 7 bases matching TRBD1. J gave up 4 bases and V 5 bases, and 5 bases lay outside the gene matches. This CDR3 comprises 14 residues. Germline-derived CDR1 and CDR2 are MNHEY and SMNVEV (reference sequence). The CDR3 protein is CASSPGTVYNEQFF. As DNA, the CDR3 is TGTGCCAGCAGTCCCGGGACAGTATACAATGAGCAGTTCTTC.

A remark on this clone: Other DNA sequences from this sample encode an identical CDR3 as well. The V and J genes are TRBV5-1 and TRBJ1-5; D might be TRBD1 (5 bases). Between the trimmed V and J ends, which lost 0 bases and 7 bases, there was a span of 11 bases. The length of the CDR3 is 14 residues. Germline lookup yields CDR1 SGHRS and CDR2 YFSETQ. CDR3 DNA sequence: TGCGCCAGCAGCTTGGATAGGGGTGGCCAGCCCCAGCATTTT. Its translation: CASSLDRGGQPQHF.